This TCR beta chain stems from a study of cytomegalovirus exposure and HLA in healthy donors. While unrecorded immune exposures were likely, the donors were nominally healthy when sampled. This PCR relied on a set of 60 Vbeta primers and 13 Jbeta primers. Method: immunoSEQ multiplex PCR; TCRdb's copy keeps in-frame clones and lacks some. The table has about 140,000 clones, under 70% seen once; the top ten hold around 6.3%. This clone was seen just once. Per germline, CDR1 SGHTA and CDR2 FQGTGA. The CDR3 length is 16 residues. V was clipped by 5 bases and J by 0 bases; unmatched bases: 7. Sequenced input: PBMCs. The sequence was obtained from a woman aged 60-75 years in good health and CMV-seronegative. J is TRBJ1-1 and V is TRBV7-3; 9 bases align to TRBD1. The CDR3 reads CASSLGTGRVNTEAFF. The CDR3 coding sequence is TGTGCCAGCAGCCTCGGGACAGGGAGGGTGAACACTGAAGCTTTCTTT.